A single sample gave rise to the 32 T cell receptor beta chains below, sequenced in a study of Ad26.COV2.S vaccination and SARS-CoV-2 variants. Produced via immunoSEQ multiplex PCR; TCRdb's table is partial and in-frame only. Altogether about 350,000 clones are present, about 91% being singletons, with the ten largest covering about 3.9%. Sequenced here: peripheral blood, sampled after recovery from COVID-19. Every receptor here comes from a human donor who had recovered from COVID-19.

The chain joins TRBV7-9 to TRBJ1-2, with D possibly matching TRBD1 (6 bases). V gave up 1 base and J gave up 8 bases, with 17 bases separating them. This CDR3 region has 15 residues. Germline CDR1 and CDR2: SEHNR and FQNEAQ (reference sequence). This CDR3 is CASSLELGGAKGYTF. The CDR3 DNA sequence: TGTGCCAGCAGCTTAGAATTGGGGGGCGCGAAGGGCTACACCTTC. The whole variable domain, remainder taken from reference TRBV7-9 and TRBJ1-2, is DTGVSQNPRHKITKRGQNVTFRCDPISEHNRLYWYRQTLGQGPEFLTYFQNEAQLEKSRLLSDRFSAERPKGSFSTLEIQRTEQGDSAMYLCASSLELGGAKGYTFGSGTRLTVV.

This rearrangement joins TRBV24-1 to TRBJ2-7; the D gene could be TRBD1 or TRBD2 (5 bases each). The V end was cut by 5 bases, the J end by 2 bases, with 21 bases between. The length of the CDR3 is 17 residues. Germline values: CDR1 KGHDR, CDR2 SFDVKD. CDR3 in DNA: TGTGCCACCAGTGGCCTCTGCCGTGTCAGAGGGGCCTACGAGCAGTACTTC. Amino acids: CATSGLCRVRGAYEQYF.

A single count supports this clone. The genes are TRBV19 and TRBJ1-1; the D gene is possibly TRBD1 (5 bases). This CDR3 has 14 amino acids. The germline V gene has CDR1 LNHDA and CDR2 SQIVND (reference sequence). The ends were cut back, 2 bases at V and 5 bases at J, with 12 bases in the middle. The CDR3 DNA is TGTGCCAGTAGTATACAGGGCATCAGAACTGAAGCTTTCTTT. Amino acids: CASSIQGIRTEAFF.

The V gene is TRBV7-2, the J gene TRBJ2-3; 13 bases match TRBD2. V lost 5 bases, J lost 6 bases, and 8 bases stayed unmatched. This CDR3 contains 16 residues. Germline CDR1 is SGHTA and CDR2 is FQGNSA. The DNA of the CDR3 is TGTGCCAGCAGCCTAACTAGCGGGGGGGCCTTGGATACGCAGTATTTT. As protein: CASSLTSGGALDTQYF.

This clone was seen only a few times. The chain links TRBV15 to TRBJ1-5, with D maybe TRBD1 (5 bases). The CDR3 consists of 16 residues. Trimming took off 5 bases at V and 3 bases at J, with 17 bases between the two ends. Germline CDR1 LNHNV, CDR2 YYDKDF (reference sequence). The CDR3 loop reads CATSRRDVTLNQPQHF. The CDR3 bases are TGTGCCACCAGCCGTCGGGACGTGACACTCAATCAGCCCCAGCATTTT.

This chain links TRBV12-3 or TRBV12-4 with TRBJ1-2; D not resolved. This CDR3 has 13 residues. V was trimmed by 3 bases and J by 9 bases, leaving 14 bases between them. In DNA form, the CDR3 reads TGTGCCAGCAGTTTCTACCGCACGAATAGCTACACCTTC. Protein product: CASSFYRTNSYTF.

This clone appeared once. The CDR3, as DNA: TGTGCCAGCAGCTTAGAAGCAGGGCCCTCCTACGAGCAGTACTTC. This gives the protein CASSLEAGPSYEQYF. This chain uses TRBV11-2 with TRBJ2-7; TRBD1 is a possible D gene (5 bases). The germline CDR1 and CDR2 sequences are SGHAT and FQNNGV. Between the trimmed V and J ends, which lost 0 bases and 0 bases, there was a span of 9 bases. The CDR3 sequence is 15 residues long.

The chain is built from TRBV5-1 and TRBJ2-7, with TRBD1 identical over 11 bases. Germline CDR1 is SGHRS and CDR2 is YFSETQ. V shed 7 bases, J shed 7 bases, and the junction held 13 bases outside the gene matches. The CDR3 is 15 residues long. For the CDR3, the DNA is TGCGCCAGCTCTCCCCCGGACAGGGGGCTGGGAGAGCAGTACTTC. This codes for CASSPPDRGLGEQYF.

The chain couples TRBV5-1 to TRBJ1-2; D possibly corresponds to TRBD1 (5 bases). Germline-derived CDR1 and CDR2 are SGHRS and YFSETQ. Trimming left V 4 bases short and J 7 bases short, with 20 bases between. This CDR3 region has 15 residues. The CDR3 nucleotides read TGCGCCAGCAGCCCGGGGGGGGGTCCCTCGGGTGGCTACACCTTC. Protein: CASSPGGGPSGGYTF.

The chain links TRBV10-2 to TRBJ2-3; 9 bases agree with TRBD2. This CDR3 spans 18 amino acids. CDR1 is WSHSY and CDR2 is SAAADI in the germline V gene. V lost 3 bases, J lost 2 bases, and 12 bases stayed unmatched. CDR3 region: CASSDHLAGTHPTDTQYF. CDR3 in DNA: TGCGCCAGCAGTGATCACCTAGCGGGGACACACCCCACAGATACGCAGTATTTT.

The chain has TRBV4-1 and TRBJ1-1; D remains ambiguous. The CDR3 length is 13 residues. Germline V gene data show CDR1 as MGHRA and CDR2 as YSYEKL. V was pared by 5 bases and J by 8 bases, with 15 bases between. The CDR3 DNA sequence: TGCGCCAGCAGCGCACCCGGGCTGGACGAAGCTTTCTTT. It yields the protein CASSAPGLDEAFF.

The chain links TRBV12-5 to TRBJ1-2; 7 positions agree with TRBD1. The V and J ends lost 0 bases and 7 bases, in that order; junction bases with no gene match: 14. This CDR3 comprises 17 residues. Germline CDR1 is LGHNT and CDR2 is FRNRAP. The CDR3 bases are TGTGCTAGTGGTTTGGTAGGGGGCCCGGGCGTTTCGAGTGGCTACACCTTC. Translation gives CASGLVGGPGVSSGYTF.

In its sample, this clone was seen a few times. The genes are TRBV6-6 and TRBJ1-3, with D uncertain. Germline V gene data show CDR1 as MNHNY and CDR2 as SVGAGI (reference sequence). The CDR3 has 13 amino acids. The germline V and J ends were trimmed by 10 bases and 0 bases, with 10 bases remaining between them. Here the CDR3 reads CATLRDSGNTIYF. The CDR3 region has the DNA TGTGCCACCTTAAGGGACTCTGGAAACACCATATATTTT.

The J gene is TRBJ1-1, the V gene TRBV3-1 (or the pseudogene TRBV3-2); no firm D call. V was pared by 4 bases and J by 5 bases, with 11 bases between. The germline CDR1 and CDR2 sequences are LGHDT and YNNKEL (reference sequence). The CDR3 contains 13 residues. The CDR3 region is CASSPVGSTEAFF. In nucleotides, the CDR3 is TGTGCCAGCAGCCCAGTGGGGTCGACTGAAGCTTTCTTT.

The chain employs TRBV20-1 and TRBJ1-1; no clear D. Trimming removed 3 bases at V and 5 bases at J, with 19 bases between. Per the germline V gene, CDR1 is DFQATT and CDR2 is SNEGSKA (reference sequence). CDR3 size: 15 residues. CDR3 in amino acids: CSASDPISRGTEAFF. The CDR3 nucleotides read TGCAGTGCTAGTGACCCGATCTCCCGGGGAACTGAAGCTTTCTTT.

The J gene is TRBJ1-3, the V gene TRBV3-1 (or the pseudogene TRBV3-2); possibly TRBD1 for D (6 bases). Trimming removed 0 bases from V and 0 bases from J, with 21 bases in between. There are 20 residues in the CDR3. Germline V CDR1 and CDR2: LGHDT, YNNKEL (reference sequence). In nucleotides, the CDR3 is TGTGCCAGCAGCCAAGATGGGGGACACCTTAAGTGTAACTCTGGAAACACCATATATTTT. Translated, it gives CASSQDGGHLKCNSGNTIYF.

Here the CDR3 DNA reads TGTGCCAGCAGCCGCCCGGGACAGGGTTACGAGCAGTACTTC. Translated, it gives CASSRPGQGYEQYF. The rearrangement links TRBV4-2 to TRBJ2-7, with 9 positions matching TRBD1. CDR3 length: 14 amino acids. Trimming removed 4 bases from V and 4 bases from J; junction bases left unmatched: 5. In germline, CDR1 is LGHNA, CDR2 YNFKEQ.

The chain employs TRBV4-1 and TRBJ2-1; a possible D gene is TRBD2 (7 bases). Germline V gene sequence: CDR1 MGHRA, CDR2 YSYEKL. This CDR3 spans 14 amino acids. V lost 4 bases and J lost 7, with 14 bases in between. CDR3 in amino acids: CASSLRGAGNEQFF. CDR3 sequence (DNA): TGCGCCAGCAGCCTCCGGGGGGCCGGGAATGAGCAGTTCTTC.

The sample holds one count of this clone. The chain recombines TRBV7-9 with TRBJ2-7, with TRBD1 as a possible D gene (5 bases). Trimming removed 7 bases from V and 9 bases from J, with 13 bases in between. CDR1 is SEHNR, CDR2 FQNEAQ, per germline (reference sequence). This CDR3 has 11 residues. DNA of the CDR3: TGTGCCAGCACCAGGGATTTTGGGCAGTACTTC. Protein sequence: CASTRDFGQYF.

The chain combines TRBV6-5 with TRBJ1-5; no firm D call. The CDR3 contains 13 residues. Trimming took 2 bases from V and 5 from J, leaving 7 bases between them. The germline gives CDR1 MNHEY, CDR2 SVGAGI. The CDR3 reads CASSYTVDQPQHF. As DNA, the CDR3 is TGTGCCAGCAGTTACACGGTGGATCAGCCCCAGCATTTT.

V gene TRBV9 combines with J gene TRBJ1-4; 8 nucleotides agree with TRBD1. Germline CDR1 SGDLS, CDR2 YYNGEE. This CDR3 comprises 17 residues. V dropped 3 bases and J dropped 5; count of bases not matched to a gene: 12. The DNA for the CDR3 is TGTGCCAGCAGCGCATACGCAGGGGGCAAACTAAATGAAAAACTGTTTTTT. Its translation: CASSAYAGGKLNEKLFF.

This CDR3 reads CASSLQTTSAYEQYF. In nucleotides, the CDR3 is TGTGCCAGCAGCTTACAAACAACCTCTGCCTACGAGCAGTACTTC. The chain combines TRBV11-2 with TRBJ2-7, with D unclear. Trimming cost V 2 bases and J 2 bases, with 13 bases left between them. CDR1 is SGHAT and CDR2 is FQNNGV in the germline V gene. The CDR3 totals 15 residues.

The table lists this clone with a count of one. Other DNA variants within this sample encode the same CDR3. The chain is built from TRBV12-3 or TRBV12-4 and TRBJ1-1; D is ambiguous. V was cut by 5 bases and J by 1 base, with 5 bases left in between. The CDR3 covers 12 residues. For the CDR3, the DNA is TGTGCCAGCAGTCTGCGGAACACTGAAGCTTTCTTT. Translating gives CASSLRNTEAFF.

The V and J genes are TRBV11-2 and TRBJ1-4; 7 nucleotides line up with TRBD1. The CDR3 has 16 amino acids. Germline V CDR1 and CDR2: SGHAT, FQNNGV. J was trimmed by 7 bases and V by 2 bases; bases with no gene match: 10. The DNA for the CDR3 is TGTGCCAGCAGCTTACAACGGGGGACAGCCGGTGAAAAACTGTTTTTT. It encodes CASSLQRGTAGEKLFF.

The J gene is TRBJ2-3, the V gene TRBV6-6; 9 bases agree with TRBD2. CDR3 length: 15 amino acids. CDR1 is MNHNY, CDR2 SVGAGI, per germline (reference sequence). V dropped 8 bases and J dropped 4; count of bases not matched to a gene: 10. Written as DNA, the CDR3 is TGTGCCAGCGATTACGGACTAGCGAGGGCAGATACGCAGTATTTT. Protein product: CASDYGLARADTQYF.

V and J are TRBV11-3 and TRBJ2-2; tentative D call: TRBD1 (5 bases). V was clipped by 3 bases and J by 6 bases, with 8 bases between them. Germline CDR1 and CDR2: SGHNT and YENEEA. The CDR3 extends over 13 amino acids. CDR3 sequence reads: CASSFRDPGELFF. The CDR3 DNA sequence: TGTGCCAGCAGCTTCAGGGATCCCGGGGAGCTGTTTTTT.

The CDR3 protein is CASSILGGGQVNEQYF. CDR3 DNA: TGTGCCAGCAGCATTTTGGGAGGTGGACAGGTTAACGAGCAGTACTTC. The V and J genes are TRBV7-6 and TRBJ2-7; perhaps TRBD1 as D (7 bases). CDR1 is SGHVS and CDR2 is FNYEAQ in the germline V gene. The ends were cut back, 5 bases at V and 5 bases at J, with 22 bases in the middle. The CDR3 loop spans 16 amino acids.

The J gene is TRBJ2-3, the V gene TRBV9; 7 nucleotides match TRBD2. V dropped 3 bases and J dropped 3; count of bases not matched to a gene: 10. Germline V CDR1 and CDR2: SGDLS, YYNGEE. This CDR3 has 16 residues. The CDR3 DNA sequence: TGTGCCAGCAGCGAAAGCCTAGCGGAGGAGACAGATACGCAGTATTTT. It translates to CASSESLAEETDTQYF.

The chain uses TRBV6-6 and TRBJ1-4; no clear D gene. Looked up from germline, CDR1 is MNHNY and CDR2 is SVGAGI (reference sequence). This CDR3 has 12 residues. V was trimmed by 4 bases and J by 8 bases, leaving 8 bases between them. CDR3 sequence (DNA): TGTGCCAGCAGTTCCTTGGAGGAAAAACTGTTTTTT. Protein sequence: CASSSLEEKLFF.

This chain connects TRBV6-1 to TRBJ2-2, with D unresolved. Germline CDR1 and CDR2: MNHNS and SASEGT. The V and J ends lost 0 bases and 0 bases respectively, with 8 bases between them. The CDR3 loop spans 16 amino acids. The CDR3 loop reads CASSEAPEPNTGELFF. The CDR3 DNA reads TGTGCCAGCAGTGAAGCGCCAGAACCGAACACCGGGGAGCTGTTTTTT.

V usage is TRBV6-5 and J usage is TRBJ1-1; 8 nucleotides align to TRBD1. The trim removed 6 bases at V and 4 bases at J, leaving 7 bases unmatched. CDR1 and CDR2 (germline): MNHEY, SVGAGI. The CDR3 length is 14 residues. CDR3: CASSMWQGATEAFF. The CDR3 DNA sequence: TGTGCCAGCAGCATGTGGCAGGGGGCCACTGAAGCTTTCTTT.

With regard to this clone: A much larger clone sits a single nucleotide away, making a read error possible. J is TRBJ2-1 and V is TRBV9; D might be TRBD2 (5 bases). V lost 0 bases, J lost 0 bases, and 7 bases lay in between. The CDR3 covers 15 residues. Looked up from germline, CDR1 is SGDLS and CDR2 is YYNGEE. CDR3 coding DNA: TGTGCCAGCAGCGTAGACGGGGACTCCTACAATGAGCAGTTCTTC. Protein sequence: CASSVDGDSYNEQFF.